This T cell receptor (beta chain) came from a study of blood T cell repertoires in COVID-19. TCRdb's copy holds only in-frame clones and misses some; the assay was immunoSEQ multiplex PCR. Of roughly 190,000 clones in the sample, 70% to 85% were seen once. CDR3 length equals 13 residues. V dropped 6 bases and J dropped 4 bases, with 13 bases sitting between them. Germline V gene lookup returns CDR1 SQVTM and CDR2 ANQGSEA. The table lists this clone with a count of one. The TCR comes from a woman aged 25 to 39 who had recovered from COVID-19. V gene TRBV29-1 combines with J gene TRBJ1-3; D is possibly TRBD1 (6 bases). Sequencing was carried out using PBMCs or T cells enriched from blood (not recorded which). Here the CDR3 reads CSVLQGSGNTIYF. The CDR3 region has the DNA TGCAGCGTCTTACAGGGATCCGGAAACACCATATATTTT.